Sequencing of this T cell receptor beta chain was carried out in a study of post-analysis software for immune sequencing data. Background on the study: Disease trajectories encompassed relapsing-remitting, secondary progressive and progressive-relapsing multiple sclerosis.

On this clonotype: Its matching antigen is unknown.

The CDR3 covers 12 residues. CDR1 and CDR2 from the germline V gene are DFQATT and SNEGSKA (reference sequence). With 5 bases clipped from V and 5 bases from J, the junction kept 5 bases outside the gene matches. Study-level results: The normalized Chao1 diversity of multiple sclerosis patients was significantly lower than that of controls. Roughly five TRBV segments appeared more often in patients than in controls, and TRBV5-6, TRBV5-1 and TRBV20-1 were among these.

Unique molecular identifiers were carried by the TCR beta cDNA libraries. Roughly 470,000 cDNA molecules came from roughly 0.93 to 9.6 million T cells. TCRdb itself ran the PCR reads through MiXCR, one entry per CDR3 protein. The repertoire includes 750,000 to 950,000 distinct CDR3 sequences, about 53% of them detected once, and about 4.8% sits in the top ten. Material for sequencing was blood. The V gene is TRBV20-1, the J gene TRBJ2-5, with 7 bases that match TRBD1. This sequence was found in a girl aged 5 to 17 with multiple sclerosis. This CDR3 reads CSAEGARETQYF. For the CDR3, the DNA is TGCAGTGCTGAGGGGGCCCGGGAGACCCAGTACTTC.